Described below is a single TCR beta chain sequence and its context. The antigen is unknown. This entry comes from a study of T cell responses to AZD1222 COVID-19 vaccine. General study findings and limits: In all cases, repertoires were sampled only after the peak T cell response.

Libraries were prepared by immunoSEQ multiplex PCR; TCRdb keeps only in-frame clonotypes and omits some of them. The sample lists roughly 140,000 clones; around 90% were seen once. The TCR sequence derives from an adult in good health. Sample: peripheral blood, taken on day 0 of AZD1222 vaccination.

In DNA form, the CDR3 reads TGTGCCAGCAGCTTAGATTTGGGGTGGGAGACCCAGTACTTC. The encoded protein is CASSLDLGWETQYF. The V call is TRBV7-2, the J call TRBJ2-5; D call uncertain. Germline-derived CDR1 and CDR2 are SGHTA and FQGNSA. The CDR3 covers 14 residues. Trimming cost V 1 base and J 5 bases, with 11 bases left between them.